A single sample is the source of the 10 T cell receptor beta chains below, sequenced in a study of cytomegalovirus exposure and HLA in healthy donors. In the PCR, 60 Vbeta and 13 Jbeta primers were used. Profiled with immunoSEQ multiplex PCR; TCRdb holds only in-frame clones, not every one. The sample yields roughly 200,000 clones, approximately 84% seen once. Sample: PBMCs. These TCRs come from a female donor in good health and CMV-seronegative.

The genes are TRBV2 and TRBJ1-6; D not resolved. This CDR3 has 12 amino acids. V lost 3 bases, J lost 10 bases, and 7 bases lay in between. Germline lookup yields CDR1 SNHLY and CDR2 FYNNEI. CDR3 loop: CASSDSLSPLHF. The CDR3, as DNA: TGTGCCAGCAGTGACTCGTTATCACCCCTCCACTTT.

The chain is built from TRBV29-1 and TRBJ2-1, with a possible D match to TRBD1 (5 bases). V was clipped by 6 bases and J by 1 base, with 13 bases between them. CDR3 length: 14 amino acids. Germline V gene lookup returns CDR1 SQVTM and CDR2 ANQGSEA. The CDR3 DNA is TGCAGCGTCCATGACAGCCGATCCTACAATGAGCAGTTCTTC. It yields the protein CSVHDSRSYNEQFF.

The CDR3 DNA sequence: TGCGCCAGCAGCCAAGAAGGTGGCGGCTACAATGAGCAGTTCTTC. Protein product: CASSQEGGGYNEQFF. The gene calls are TRBV4-1 and TRBJ2-1; D unclear. Trimming left V 0 bases short and J 3 bases short, with 9 bases between. CDR3 length: 15 amino acids. Germline V lookup: CDR1 MGHRA, CDR2 YSYEKL.

The sample holds one count of this clone. The DNA of the CDR3 is TGTGCCAGCAGCCCTCCGGCGGCCGGCGTGAAGACCCAGTACTTC. It specifies CASSPPAAGVKTQYF. The chain combines TRBV28 with TRBJ2-5; D call uncertain. Trimming cost V 6 bases and J 6 bases, with 20 bases left between them. This CDR3 has 15 residues. The germline gives CDR1 MDHEN, CDR2 SYDVKM.

On this clone: One end of the junction is discordant with germline, which a read error may explain. The chain carries TRBV7-9 and TRBJ2-3, with a weak D call TRBD2 (7 bases). CDR3 length equals 17 residues. In germline, CDR1 is SEHNR, CDR2 FQNEAQ (reference sequence). This CDR3 reads CSSSLWGGALSKDTQYF. CDR3 nucleotide sequence: TGTTCCAGCAGCTTATGGGGGGGGGCGTTGAGTAAAGATACGCAGTATTTT.

The sample holds a few counts of this clone. This chain's CDR3 is CASSTPDRVKNIQYF. In DNA, the CDR3 is TGTGCCAGCAGTACCCCGGACAGGGTCAAAAACATTCAGTACTTC. The chain carries TRBV6-6 and TRBJ2-4; the match to TRBD1 covers 8 bases. Trimming cost V 5 bases and J 3 bases; bases outside gene matches: 6. Germline V gives CDR1 MNHNY, CDR2 SVGAGI (reference sequence). The CDR3 is 15 amino acids.

The chain is built from TRBV19 and TRBJ2-5, with D tentatively TRBD2 (6 bases). CDR1 is LNHDA and CDR2 is SQIVND in the germline V gene (reference sequence). The V gene lost 5 bases and the J gene lost 6 bases, with 22 bases spanning the gap. The CDR3 totals 16 residues. The CDR3 DNA reads as TGTGCCAGTAGTGGGAGGATTGGGACTGTCCCACAGACCCAGTACTTC. It yields the protein CASSGRIGTVPQTQYF.

This clone came up once. The V call is TRBV30, the J call TRBJ2-7; 12 bases map to TRBD2. J was trimmed by 3 bases and V by 7 bases; bases with no gene match: 1. The CDR3 runs to 12 residues. CDR1 GTSNPN and CDR2 SVGIG come from the germline V gene (reference sequence). For the CDR3, the DNA is TGTGCCTCTAGCGGGAGGGGCTACGAGCAGTACTTC. Residues: CASSGRGYEQYF.

The genes are TRBV6-5 and TRBJ2-7; 10 bases agree with TRBD2. The germline CDR1 and CDR2 sequences are MNHEY and SVGAGI. Trimming at V came to 6 bases and at J to 3 bases, leaving 5 bases not matched to a gene. The CDR3 has 14 residues. Written as DNA, the CDR3 is TGTGCCAGCAGCAGGACTAGCGGAAGCTACGAGCAGTACTTC. The encoded protein is CASSRTSGSYEQYF.

DNA of the CDR3: TGTGCCAGCAGTGGAAGACAGGGTGGCAATCAGCCCCAGCATTTT. Encoded protein: CASSGRQGGNQPQHF. The chain links TRBV2 to TRBJ1-5; 7 bases agree with TRBD1. This CDR3 is built from 15 residues. The germline CDR1 and CDR2 sequences are SNHLY and FYNNEI. V gave up 4 bases and J gave up 2 bases; unmatched junction bases: 5.